A selection of T cell receptor beta chains follows, all from one sample in a study of blood T cells in healthy people across ages. TCRdb itself ran the 5' RACE reads through MiXCR, one entry per CDR3 protein. Counted here are about 800,000 distinct CDR3 sequences, about 62% occurring once; the ten biggest clones make up approximately 21%. The material sequenced was blood. Receptors originate from a man under 40 in good health. CDR3s include the opening cysteine and the closing phenylalanine or tryptophan. D genes are given only for firm matches. Where a row states a size, it is once, few, many or the class of an expanded clone; other rows omit it.

size: once
D: TRBD1
V: TRBV6-6
J: TRBJ2-7
CDR3: CASSERGTGKYEQYF
DNA: TGTGCCAGCAGCGAGAGGGGGACAGGTAAATACGAGCAGTACTTC

size: .
D: TRBD2
V: TRBV7-2
J: TRBJ2-1
CDR3: CASSVSGTSYEQFF
DNA: TGTGCCAGCAGCGTGTCCGGGACTAGCTATGAGCAGTTCTTC

size: .
D: .
V: TRBV14
J: TRBJ1-1
CDR3: CASSQGRGNTEAFF
DNA: TGTGCCAGCAGCCAAGGACGGGGAAACACTGAAGCTTTCTTT

size: .
D: TRBD2
V: TRBV27
J: TRBJ2-1
CDR3: CAGTVLAGTYNEQFF
DNA: TGTGCCGGCACTGTACTAGCGGGAACCTACAATGAGCAGTTCTTC

size: .
D: .
V: TRBV20-1
J: TRBJ1-4
CDR3: CSVPGATNEKLFF
DNA: TGCAGTGTCCCGGGTGCAACTAATGAAAAACTGTTTTTT

size: .
D: .
V: TRBV30
J: TRBJ1-1
CDR3: CAWSLGRANTEAFF
DNA: TGTGCCTGGAGTCTAGGCAGGGCGAACACTGAAGCTTTCTTT

size: .
D: TRBD1
V: TRBV28
J: TRBJ1-4
CDR3: CASSFLRQGRGEKLFF
DNA: TGTGCCAGCAGTTTTCTCAGACAGGGGCGTGGTGAAAAACTGTTTTTT

size: .
D: .
V: TRBV7-4
J: TRBJ2-3
CDR3: CAGSFTEGVGTDTQYF
DNA: TGTGCCGGCAGCTTCACAGAGGGAGTGGGCACAGATACGCAGTATTTT

size: .
D: .
V: TRBV9
J: TRBJ2-1
CDR3: CASSSTNTPASEQFF
DNA: TGTGCCAGCAGCTCCACCAATACTCCAGCCTCGGAGCAGTTCTTC

size: few
D: TRBD2
V: TRBV9
J: TRBJ2-1
CDR3: CASSRLNSGVAEQFF
DNA: TGTGCCAGCTCGCGATTGAATAGCGGGGTAGCTGAGCAGTTCTTC

size: .
D: .
V: TRBV2
J: TRBJ2-5
CDR3: CASSEEQTQYF
DNA: TGTGCCAGCAGTGAAGAGCAGACCCAGTACTTC

size: .
D: TRBD1
V: TRBV5-1
J: TRBJ2-1
CDR3: CASSYSRQGVYNEQFF
DNA: TGCGCCAGCAGCTACTCCAGACAGGGAGTCTACAATGAGCAGTTCTTC

size: .
D: .
V: TRBV2
J: TRBJ2-7
CDR3: CASSEITYNSYEQYF
DNA: TGTGCCAGCAGTGAAATAACATACAACTCCTACGAGCAGTACTTC

size: .
D: .
V: TRBV15
J: TRBJ2-1
CDR3: CATSRPSDEQFF
DNA: TGTGCCACCAGCAGACCGTCCGATGAGCAGTTCTTC

size: few
D: TRBD2
V: TRBV5-1
J: TRBJ2-3
CDR3: CASSLSDFSGMADTQYF
DNA: TGCGCCAGCAGCTTATCTGATTTTAGCGGGATGGCAGATACGCAGTATTTT

size: few
D: .
V: TRBV10-3
J: TRBJ2-1
CDR3: CAITLGASVKINEQFF
DNA: TGTGCCATCACCCTTGGTGCCAGCGTAAAAATTAATGAGCAGTTCTTC

size: .
D: .
V: TRBV15
J: TRBJ1-2
CDR3: CATSRVGVSTYTF
DNA: TGTGCCACCAGCAGAGTCGGGGTCAGTACCTACACCTTC

size: .
D: TRBD2
V: TRBV29-1
J: TRBJ2-7
CDR3: CSVATRLAGVGEQYF
DNA: TGCAGCGTTGCGACAAGACTAGCGGGAGTTGGTGAGCAGTACTTC

size: .
D: TRBD1
V: TRBV7-9
J: TRBJ1-4
CDR3: CASSRDSRGEKLFF
DNA: TGTGCCAGCAGCCGGGACAGCCGAGGAGAAAAACTGTTTTTT

size: .
D: .
V: TRBV7-9
J: TRBJ2-3
CDR3: CASSLAFVTDTQYF
DNA: TGTGCCAGCAGCTTAGCGTTCGTCACAGATACGCAGTATTTT

size: .
D: .
V: TRBV20-1
J: TRBJ2-3
CDR3: CGWELADTQYF
DNA: TGCGGTTGGGAACTAGCAGATACGCAGTATTTT

size: few
D: .
V: TRBV20-1
J: TRBJ2-1
CDR3: CSARRGEAGNEQFF
DNA: TGCAGTGCTAGGCGTGGGGAAGCGGGCAATGAGCAGTTCTTC

size: .
D: .
V: TRBV29-1
J: TRBJ2-1
CDR3: CSVESRSTREQFF
DNA: TGCAGCGTTGAATCGAGATCAACCCGCGAGCAGTTCTTC

size: .
D: .
V: TRBV13
J: TRBJ1-5
CDR3: CASSLTISQPQHF
DNA: TGTGCCAGCAGCTTAACAATATCGCAGCCCCAGCATTTT

size: .
D: .
V: TRBV4-2
J: TRBJ2-1
CDR3: CASSLRGTEGNEQFF
DNA: TGTGCCAGCAGCCTAAGGGGGACGGAGGGGAATGAGCAGTTCTTC

size: few
D: TRBD1
V: TRBV6-1
J: TRBJ2-7
CDR3: CASRQTGNSYEQYF
DNA: TGTGCCAGCAGACAGACAGGGAACTCCTACGAGCAGTACTTC

size: .
D: .
V: TRBV18
J: TRBJ2-6
CDR3: CASSPLSGIGANVLTF
DNA: TGTGCCAGCTCACCACTTTCCGGGATCGGGGCCAACGTCCTGACTTTC

size: .
D: .
V: TRBV27
J: TRBJ1-1
CDR3: CASGQLNTEAFF
DNA: TGTGCCAGCGGACAGCTGAACACTGAAGCTTTCTTT

size: .
D: .
V: TRBV18
J: TRBJ2-1
CDR3: CASSPGAAYNEQFF
DNA: TGTGCCAGCTCACCAGGGGCAGCCTACAATGAGCAGTTCTTC

size: .
D: TRBD2
V: TRBV12-3/TRBV12-4
J: TRBJ2-1
CDR3: CASSTTSGRADEQFF
DNA: TGTGCCAGCAGTACTACTAGCGGGAGGGCCGATGAGCAGTTCTTC

size: .
D: .
V: TRBV14
J: TRBJ2-1
CDR3: CASSQWASRDEQFF
DNA: TGTGCCAGCAGCCAGTGGGCTAGCAGGGATGAGCAGTTCTTC

size: .
D: .
V: TRBV7-2
J: TRBJ1-1
CDR3: CASSPSLSGAFF
DNA: TGTGCCAGCAGCCCCTCACTATCGGGAGCTTTCTTT

size: .
D: .
V: TRBV5-8
J: TRBJ1-2
CDR3: CASSLGRQDYGYTF
DNA: TGTGCCAGCAGCTTGGGTAGACAGGACTATGGCTACACCTTC

size: .
D: TRBD1
V: TRBV29-1
J: TRBJ1-2
CDR3: CSVEPSGTGYFDGYTF
DNA: TGCAGCGTTGAACCCTCGGGGACAGGGTATTTCGATGGCTACACCTTC

size: .
D: TRBD1
V: TRBV7-8
J: TRBJ2-1
CDR3: CASSLLDRDNEQFF
DNA: TGTGCCAGCAGCCTTCTGGACAGGGACAATGAGCAGTTCTTC

size: .
D: TRBD2
V: TRBV6-2/TRBV6-3
J: TRBJ2-1
CDR3: CASMPGGLADNEQFF
DNA: TGTGCCAGCATGCCCGGGGGACTAGCAGACAATGAGCAGTTCTTC

size: .
D: .
V: TRBV4-1
J: TRBJ2-3
CDR3: CASSQTFGDTQYF
DNA: TGCGCCAGCAGCCAGACCTTTGGGGATACGCAGTATTTT

size: .
D: .
V: TRBV6-2/TRBV6-3
J: TRBJ2-5
CDR3: CASSYGEDGQETQYF
DNA: TGTGCCAGCAGTTATGGGGAGGACGGCCAAGAGACCCAGTACTTC

size: .
D: .
V: TRBV4-3
J: TRBJ2-5
CDR3: CASTQTIGETQYF
DNA: TGCGCCAGCACCCAGACAATCGGAGAGACCCAGTACTTC

size: .
D: .
V: TRBV7-9
J: TRBJ1-2
CDR3: CASSGNGPLFGYTF
DNA: TGTGCCAGCAGCGGAAACGGGCCCCTCTTTGGCTACACCTTC